A single sample gave rise to the 30 T cell receptor beta chains below, sequenced in a study of T cell repertoires in ileal Crohn's disease. Only in-frame clones appear in the TCRdb table, and some are missing; sequencing was by immunoSEQ multiplex PCR. The sample yields about 13,000 clones, about two thirds seen once. Time point noted: neoterminal ileum biopsy at postoperative endoscopy, about 6 months after surgery. The specimen sequenced was ileal tissue. The origin of the receptors is an adult with Crohn's disease.

This clone was counted a few times. V is TRBV6-5 and J is TRBJ2-4; maybe TRBD2 (6 bases). The germline gives CDR1 MNHEY, CDR2 SVGAGI. This CDR3 has 13 residues. The V and J ends lost 10 bases and 2 bases respectively, with 12 bases between them. CDR3 in amino acids: CATRGGTKNIQYF. CDR3 nucleotides: TGTGCCACACGGGGCGGGACCAAAAACATTCAGTACTTC.

V gene TRBV27 combines with J gene TRBJ1-1, with unresolved D. The germline V gene has CDR1 MNHEY and CDR2 SMNVEV (reference sequence). The CDR3 consists of 13 residues. With 10 bases removed from V and 6 bases from J, the gap between germline ends came to 18 bases. DNA of the CDR3: TGTGCCACCCTCCCCTCCGGTGGTGCTGAAGCTTTCTTT. Its translation is CATLPSGGAEAFF.

The V and J genes are TRBV6-1 and TRBJ2-2; D gene unclear. The CDR3 is made up of 11 amino acids. Per germline, CDR1 MNHNS and CDR2 SASEGT. V lost 6 bases, J lost 5 bases, and 4 bases lay in between. CDR3 sequence (DNA): TGTGCCAGCAGGTTGACCGGGGAGCTGTTTTTT. This translates into CASRLTGELFF.

This clone was seen a handful of times. This chain uses TRBV27 with TRBJ2-7, with D hard to call. Trimming removed 10 bases from V and 2 bases from J, with 6 bases in between. This CDR3 contains 10 residues. Germline loops: CDR1 MNHEY, CDR2 SMNVEV (reference sequence). CDR3 nucleotides: TGTGCCACCTCAGCCTACGAGCAGTACTTC. Protein: CATSAYEQYF.

Remarks on this clone: The same CDR3 also results from other DNA sequences found in this sample. V is TRBV27 and J is TRBJ1-5; the D gene is possibly TRBD1 (5 bases). Trimming cost V 2 bases and J 7 bases, with 9 bases left between them. CDR1 MNHEY and CDR2 SMNVEV come from the germline V gene (reference sequence). The CDR3 is made up of 13 amino acids. In DNA form, the CDR3 reads TGTGCCAGCAGTTTAACAGGAGGGCAGCCCCAGCATTTT. As protein: CASSLTGGQPQHF.

The rearrangement links TRBV15 to TRBJ1-2; D is ambiguous. This CDR3 contains 15 residues. Germline V gene lookup returns CDR1 LNHNV and CDR2 YYDKDF (reference sequence). V was cut by 0 bases and J by 8 bases, with 16 bases left in between. CDR3 coding DNA: TGTGCCACCAGCAGAGAAGGAAAGGGAGCGAAAGGCTACACCTTC. Residues: CATSREGKGAKGYTF.

This chain connects TRBV27 to TRBJ1-5; a possible D gene is TRBD1 (5 bases). CDR3 length: 17 residues. Germline V gives CDR1 MNHEY, CDR2 SMNVEV (reference sequence). Trimming left V 2 bases short and J 2 bases short, with 16 bases between. CDR3 sequence reads: CASSLSGGMGGNQPQHF. CDR3 bases: TGTGCCAGCAGTTTAAGTGGGGGTATGGGTGGCAATCAGCCCCAGCATTTT.

The chain recombines TRBV10-3 with TRBJ2-3; D remains unclear. CDR3 size: 12 residues. The V end was cut by 10 bases, the J end by 1 base, with 9 bases between. The germline V gene has CDR1 ENHRY and CDR2 SYGVKD. CDR3 sequence (DNA): TGTGCCACAGCTGGGGGCACAGATACGCAGTATTTT. Encoded protein: CATAGGTDTQYF.

The V gene is TRBV10-3, the J gene TRBJ2-5; 10 bases map to TRBD1. J was trimmed by 3 bases and V by 8 bases; bases with no gene match: 3. Germline CDR1 ENHRY, CDR2 SYGVKD. This CDR3 is 13 amino acids long. CDR3 sequence: CAIADRGEETQYF. CDR3 sequence (DNA): TGTGCCATCGCGGACAGGGGGGAAGAGACCCAGTACTTC.

J is TRBJ2-5 and V is TRBV27; D not certain. V lost 7 bases and J 0 bases, leaving 12 bases between the germline ends. Germline V gene lookup returns CDR1 MNHEY and CDR2 SMNVEV (reference sequence). The CDR3 sequence is 14 residues long. The CDR3 sequence: CASTDLVYQETQYF. As DNA, the CDR3 is TGTGCCAGCACAGATTTAGTGTACCAAGAGACCCAGTACTTC.

This clone appeared once. The chain is built from TRBV28 and TRBJ1-5; 7 positions match TRBD1. V lost 4 bases to trimming and J lost 6 bases; unmatched junction nucleotides: 9. Germline assignment: CDR1 MDHEN and CDR2 SYDVKM. The CDR3 totals 15 residues. Here the CDR3 reads CASSSLTGEGQPQHF. The CDR3, as DNA: TGTGCCAGCAGTTCGTTAACAGGGGAAGGTCAGCCCCAGCATTTT.

The genes are TRBV11-3 and TRBJ2-3; TRBD2 is a possible D gene (6 bases). Trimming stripped 5 bases from V and 0 bases from J, with 21 bases between. The CDR3 contains 18 residues. CDR1 and CDR2 (germline): SGHNT, YENEEA. This CDR3 is CASSVSWSLRGSTDTQYF. In DNA, the CDR3 is TGTGCCAGCAGCGTTAGTTGGTCCCTCCGGGGGAGCACAGATACGCAGTATTTT.

The rearrangement links TRBV28 to TRBJ2-1, with 11 bases identical to TRBD2. Trimming at V came to 5 bases and at J to 8 bases, leaving 8 bases not matched to a gene. Germline V lookup: CDR1 MDHEN, CDR2 SYDVKM. The CDR3 covers 15 residues. The chain's CDR3 is CASSRTSGGGDEQFF. The CDR3, as DNA: TGTGCCAGCAGTAGAACTAGCGGGGGAGGGGATGAGCAGTTCTTC.

The V call is TRBV7-9, the J call TRBJ1-1; 10 nucleotides line up with TRBD1. This CDR3 region has 14 residues. Germline-derived CDR1 and CDR2 are SEHNR and FQNEAQ (reference sequence). The V gene end was trimmed by 5 bases and the J gene end by 6 bases; junction bases not matched to a gene: 6. CDR3 nucleotide sequence: TGTGCCAGCAGCAGCGGACAGGGGGAGGCTGAAGCTTTCTTT. It specifies CASSSGQGEAEAFF.

The genes are TRBV6-5 and TRBJ1-6; the D is unclear. This CDR3 comprises 15 residues. Looked up from germline, CDR1 is MNHEY and CDR2 is SVGAGI. V lost 5 bases, J lost 5 bases, and 13 bases lay in between. CDR3 DNA: TGTGCCAGCAGTACCCCACGGGTTGATAATTCACCCCTCCACTTT. It yields the protein CASSTPRVDNSPLHF.

This clone was seen more than once but under ten times. The chain carries TRBV11-2 and TRBJ2-7; 14 bases are a match to TRBD2. The CDR3 consists of 15 residues. Losses at the gene ends were 5 bases for V and 4 bases for J; bases not matched to a gene: 4. Germline CDR1 is SGHAT and CDR2 is FQNNGV. CDR3 residues: CASSRLAGGQYEQYF. The DNA for the CDR3 is TGTGCCAGCAGCAGACTAGCGGGGGGGCAGTACGAGCAGTACTTC.

This chain links TRBV6-6 with TRBJ1-4, with TRBD1 matching 8 bases. The CDR3 spans 13 residues. Trimming cost V 4 bases and J 7 bases; bases outside gene matches: 2. Germline values: CDR1 MNHNY, CDR2 SVGAGI (reference sequence). CDR3 in amino acids: CASSFTGGEKLFF. Written as DNA, the CDR3 is TGTGCCAGCAGTTTCACAGGGGGTGAAAAACTGTTTTTT.

This chain connects TRBV5-1 to TRBJ2-3, with 7 bases aligning to TRBD1. The germline V gene encodes CDR1 SGHRS and CDR2 YFSETQ. The CDR3 totals 15 residues. Trimming removed 2 bases from V and 0 bases from J; junction bases left unmatched: 3. The DNA for the CDR3 is TGCGCCAGCAGCTTAACAGGGGACAGCACAGATACGCAGTATTTT. Protein sequence: CASSLTGDSTDTQYF.

The genes are TRBV5-6 and TRBJ2-5, with 12 nucleotides matching TRBD2. V dropped 4 bases and J dropped 4; count of bases not matched to a gene: 5. CDR1 and CDR2 from the germline V gene are SGHDT and YYEEEE. CDR3 length: 15 amino acids. This CDR3 reads CASSTRLAGAETQYF. Here the CDR3 DNA reads TGTGCCAGCAGCACGAGACTAGCGGGGGCAGAGACCCAGTACTTC.

This chain uses TRBV16 with TRBJ2-7; tentative D call: TRBD1 (7 bases). The germline CDR1 and CDR2 sequences are KGHSY and FQNENV. The CDR3 is 16 amino acids. V shed 4 bases and J shed 2 bases, with 18 bases lying between them. The CDR3 DNA is TGTGCCAGCAGCCTAATGGAGGGGGCTGGGACCTACGAGCAGTACTTC. Its translation is CASSLMEGAGTYEQYF.

This chain connects TRBV29-1 to TRBJ1-2; D uncertain. The V and J ends lost 3 bases and 2 bases respectively, with 7 bases between them. The CDR3 is 12 residues long. The germline V gene has CDR1 SQVTM and CDR2 ANQGSEA. CDR3 DNA: TGCAGCGTTGATCAGAGGAACTATGGCTACACCTTC. It codes for CSVDQRNYGYTF.

The V and J genes are TRBV25-1 and TRBJ1-2; D may be TRBD1 (5 bases). Germline V gene lookup returns CDR1 MGHDK and CDR2 SYGVNS. Trimming removed 4 bases from V and 4 bases from J, with 16 bases in between. There are 15 residues in the CDR3. The CDR3 sequence: CASSVAGTEFYGYTF. CDR3 sequence (DNA): TGTGCCAGCAGTGTGGCGGGGACCGAGTTCTATGGCTACACCTTC.

This clone is judged medium-sized (0.01 to 0.1%). The chain joins TRBV6-1 to TRBJ2-1; D ambiguous. Germline V gene data show CDR1 as MNHNS and CDR2 as SASEGT. The CDR3 runs to 14 residues. The V end lost 2 bases, the J end lost 6 bases, and 11 bases lay between the germline ends. The CDR3 region is CASSELGNLNEQFF. The CDR3 coding sequence is TGTGCCAGCAGTGAATTGGGGAACCTCAATGAGCAGTTCTTC.

The chain carries TRBV14 and TRBJ2-4; 10 nucleotides match TRBD2. Germline V gene lookup returns CDR1 SGHDN and CDR2 FVKESK. The CDR3 sequence is 14 residues long. Losses at the gene ends were 4 bases for V and 6 bases for J; bases not matched to a gene: 3. CDR3 sequence reads: CASSPGLALNIQYF. CDR3 bases: TGTGCCAGCAGCCCGGGACTAGCGCTAAACATTCAGTACTTC.

This clone was seen only a few times. The V call is TRBV11-2, the J call TRBJ2-7; 8 bases align to TRBD1. The CDR3 sequence is 14 residues long. V lost 3 bases, J lost 6 bases, and 7 bases stayed unmatched. CDR1 and CDR2 from the germline V gene are SGHAT and FQNNGV. The CDR3 spells CASSFPGQGGEQYF. The DNA for the CDR3 is TGTGCCAGCAGCTTCCCTGGACAGGGAGGCGAGCAGTACTTC.

This clone was recorded only once. This sequence joins TRBV28 and TRBJ2-2, with 8 nucleotides matching TRBD2. After removal of 2 bases from V and 7 bases from J, the junction contained 6 bases not matched to a gene. Germline values: CDR1 MDHEN, CDR2 SYDVKM. This CDR3 has 15 amino acids. The CDR3 nucleotides read TGTGCCAGCAGTTTAAGGACTAGCCCCGACGGGGAGCTGTTTTTT. It translates to CASSLRTSPDGELFF.

This clone was observed once. This chain connects TRBV5-1 to TRBJ2-6; TRBD1 agrees at 10 bases. Germline V gene data show CDR1 as SGHRS and CDR2 as YFSETQ. V lost 3 bases, J lost 6 bases, and 9 bases stayed unmatched. The CDR3 length is 17 residues. The CDR3 nucleotides read TGCGCCAGCAGCTACCTGACAGGGGGCAATTTGGCCAACGTCCTGACTTTC. This sequence encodes CASSYLTGGNLANVLTF.

This clone showed up just a few times. The chain is built from TRBV7-9 and TRBJ2-7, with D maybe TRBD1 (5 bases). This CDR3 contains 14 residues. Germline values: CDR1 SEHNR, CDR2 FQNEAQ (reference sequence). The germline V and J ends were trimmed by 2 bases and 0 bases, with 8 bases remaining between them. CDR3 in DNA: TGTGCCAGCAGCTTAAACCAGGGCTCCTACGAGCAGTACTTC. This encodes CASSLNQGSYEQYF.

This clone was seen only once. V is TRBV5-4 and J is TRBJ2-1, with D uncertain. V shed 4 bases and J shed 5 bases, with 10 bases lying between them. This CDR3 contains 13 residues. CDR1 and CDR2 from the germline V gene are SGHNT and YYREEE (reference sequence). CDR3 in DNA: TGTGCCAGCAGCCCCGGTGTCGACAATGAGCAGTTCTTC. Translating gives CASSPGVDNEQFF.

This clone has a single count. The chain joins TRBV2 to TRBJ2-7; D may be TRBD1 or TRBD2 (6 bases each). V lost 7 bases, J lost 3 bases, and 16 bases lay in between. This CDR3 comprises 14 residues. The germline V gene has CDR1 SNHLY and CDR2 FYNNEI. The CDR3 region is CASNKEGHLYEQYF. CDR3 DNA: TGTGCCAGCAACAAGGAGGGACACCTCTACGAGCAGTACTTC.